This TCR beta chain was sequenced during a study of blood T cell repertoires in COVID-19. Original methodology: How many nucleated cells were present was estimated from reference gene primer amplification. Some clones are missing from TCRdb's copy, which holds only in-frame ones; the method was immunoSEQ multiplex PCR. V, J and clone size derive from that table, while D and trimming were established from the DNA sequence. The sample lists some 250,000 clones, roughly 80% occurring once. There are 14 residues in the CDR3. CDR1 is ENHRY, CDR2 SYGVKD, per germline. Trimming left V 5 bases short and J 5 bases short, with 16 bases between.

The chain is built from TRBV10-3 and TRBJ2-7; D is perhaps TRBD1 (6 bases). Input material: peripheral blood. The TCR sequence derives from a woman aged 80 or over with acute or convalescent COVID-19. This chain's CDR3 is CAISLTGTMNEQYF. CDR3 DNA sequence: TGTGCCATCAGTCTCACCGGGACAATGAACGAGCAGTACTTC.